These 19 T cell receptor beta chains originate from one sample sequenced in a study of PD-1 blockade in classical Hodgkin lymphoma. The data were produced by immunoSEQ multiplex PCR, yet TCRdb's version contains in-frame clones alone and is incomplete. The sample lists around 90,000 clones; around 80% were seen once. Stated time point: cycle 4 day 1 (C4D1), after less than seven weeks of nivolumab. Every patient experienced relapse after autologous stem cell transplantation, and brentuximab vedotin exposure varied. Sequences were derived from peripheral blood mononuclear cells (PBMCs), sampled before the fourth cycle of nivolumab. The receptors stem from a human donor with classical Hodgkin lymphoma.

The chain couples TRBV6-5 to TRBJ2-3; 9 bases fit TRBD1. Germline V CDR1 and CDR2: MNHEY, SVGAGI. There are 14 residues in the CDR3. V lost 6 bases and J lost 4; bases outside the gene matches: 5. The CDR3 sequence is CASRPTGGADTQYF. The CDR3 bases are TGTGCCAGCAGGCCCACAGGGGGCGCAGATACGCAGTATTTT.

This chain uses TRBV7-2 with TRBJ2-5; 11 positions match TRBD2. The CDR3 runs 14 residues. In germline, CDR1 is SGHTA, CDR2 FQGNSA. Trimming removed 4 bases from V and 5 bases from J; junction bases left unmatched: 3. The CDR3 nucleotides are TGTGCCAGCAGCTCGGGACTAGCGGCGGAGACCCAGTACTTC. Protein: CASSSGLAAETQYF.

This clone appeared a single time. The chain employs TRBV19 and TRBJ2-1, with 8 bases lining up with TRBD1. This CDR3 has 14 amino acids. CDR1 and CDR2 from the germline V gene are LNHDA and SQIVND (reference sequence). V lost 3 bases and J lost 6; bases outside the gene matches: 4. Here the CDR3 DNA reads TGTGCCAGTAGTATTAGGACAGGGTTCAATGAGCAGTTCTTC. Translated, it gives CASSIRTGFNEQFF.

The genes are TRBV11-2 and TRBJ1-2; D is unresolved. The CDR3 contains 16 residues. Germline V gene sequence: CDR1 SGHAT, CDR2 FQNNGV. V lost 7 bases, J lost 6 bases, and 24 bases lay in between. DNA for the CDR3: TGTGCCAGCACCGCCCTCGGAGGGAACTTGGAGCATGGCTACACCTTC. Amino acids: CASTALGGNLEHGYTF. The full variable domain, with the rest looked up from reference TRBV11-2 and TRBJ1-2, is EAGVAQSPRYKIIEKRQSVAFWCNPISGHATLYWYQQILGQGPKLLIQFQNNGVVDDSQLPKDRFSAERLKGVDSTLKIQPAKLEDSAVYLCASTALGGNLEHGYTFGSGTRLTVV.

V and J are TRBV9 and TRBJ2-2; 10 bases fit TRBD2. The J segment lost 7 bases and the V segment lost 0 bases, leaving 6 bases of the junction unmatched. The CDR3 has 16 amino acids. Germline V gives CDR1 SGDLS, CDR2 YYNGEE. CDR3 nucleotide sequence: TGTGCCAGCAGCGTAGACCTAGCGGGAGTTAACGGGGAGCTGTTTTTT. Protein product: CASSVDLAGVNGELFF.

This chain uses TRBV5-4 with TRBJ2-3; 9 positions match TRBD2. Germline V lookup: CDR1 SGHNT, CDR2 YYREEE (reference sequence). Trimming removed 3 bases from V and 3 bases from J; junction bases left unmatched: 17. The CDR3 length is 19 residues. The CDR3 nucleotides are TGTGCCAGCAGCTCCCCGGGATGGGTTAGCGGGGGTACGACAGATACGCAGTATTTT. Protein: CASSSPGWVSGGTTDTQYF.

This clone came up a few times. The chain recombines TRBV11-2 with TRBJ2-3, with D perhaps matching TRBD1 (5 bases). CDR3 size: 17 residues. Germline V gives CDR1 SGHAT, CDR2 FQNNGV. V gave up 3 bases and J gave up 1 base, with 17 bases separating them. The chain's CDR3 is CASSLGLRVGGTDTQYF. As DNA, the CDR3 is TGTGCCAGCAGCTTGGGGCTCCGGGTTGGGGGCACAGATACGCAGTATTTT.

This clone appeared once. CDR3 sequence reads: CASGSQGDGYTF. CDR3 sequence (DNA): TGCGCCAGCGGGTCCCAGGGGGATGGCTACACCTTC. The chain has TRBV5-1 and TRBJ1-2, with 7 bases identical to TRBD1. CDR3 length: 12 amino acids. CDR1 SGHRS and CDR2 YFSETQ come from the germline V gene. V was clipped by 7 bases and J by 6 bases; unmatched bases: 6.

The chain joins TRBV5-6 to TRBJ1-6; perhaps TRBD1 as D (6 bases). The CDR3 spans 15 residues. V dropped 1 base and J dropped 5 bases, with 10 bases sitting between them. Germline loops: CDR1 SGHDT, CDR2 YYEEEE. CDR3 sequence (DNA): TGTGCCAGCAGCTTGAGGGACACTAATAATTCACCCCTCCACTTT. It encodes CASSLRDTNNSPLHF.

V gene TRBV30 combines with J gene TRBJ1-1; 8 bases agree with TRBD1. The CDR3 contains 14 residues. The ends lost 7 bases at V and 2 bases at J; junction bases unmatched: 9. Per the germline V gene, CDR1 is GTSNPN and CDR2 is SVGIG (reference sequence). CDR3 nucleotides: TGTGCCTTCGCACAGGGGGGCCCAAACACTGAAGCTTTCTTT. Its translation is CAFAQGGPNTEAFF. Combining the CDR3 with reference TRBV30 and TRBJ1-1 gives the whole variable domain SQTIHQWPATLVQPVGSPLSLECTVEGTSNPNLYWYRQAAGRGLQLLFYSVGIGQISSEVPQNLSASRPQDRQFILSSKKLLLSDSGFYLCAFAQGGPNTEAFFGQGTRLTVV.

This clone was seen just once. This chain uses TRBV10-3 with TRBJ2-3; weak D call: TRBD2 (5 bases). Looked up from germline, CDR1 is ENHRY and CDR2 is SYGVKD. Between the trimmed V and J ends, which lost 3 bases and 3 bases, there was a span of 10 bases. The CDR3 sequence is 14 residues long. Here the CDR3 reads CAISDVGRTDTQYF. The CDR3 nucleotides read TGTGCCATCAGTGACGTGGGGAGAACAGATACGCAGTATTTT.

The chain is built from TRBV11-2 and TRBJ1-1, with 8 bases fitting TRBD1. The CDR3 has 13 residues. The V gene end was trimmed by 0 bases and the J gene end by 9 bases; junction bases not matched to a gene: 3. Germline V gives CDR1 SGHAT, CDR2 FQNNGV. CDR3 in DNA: TGTGCCAGCAGCTTAGATGACAGGGGAAAAGCTTTCTTT. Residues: CASSLDDRGKAFF. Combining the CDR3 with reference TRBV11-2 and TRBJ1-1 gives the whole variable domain EAGVAQSPRYKIIEKRQSVAFWCNPISGHATLYWYQQILGQGPKLLIQFQNNGVVDDSQLPKDRFSAERLKGVDSTLKIQPAKLEDSAVYLCASSLDDRGKAFFGQGTRLTVV.

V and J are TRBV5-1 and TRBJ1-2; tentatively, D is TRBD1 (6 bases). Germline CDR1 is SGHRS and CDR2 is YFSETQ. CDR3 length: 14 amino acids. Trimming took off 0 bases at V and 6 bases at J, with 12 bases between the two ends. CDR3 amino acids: CASSLGTGLHGYTF. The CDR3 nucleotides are TGCGCCAGCAGCTTGGGTACAGGGCTCCATGGCTACACCTTC.

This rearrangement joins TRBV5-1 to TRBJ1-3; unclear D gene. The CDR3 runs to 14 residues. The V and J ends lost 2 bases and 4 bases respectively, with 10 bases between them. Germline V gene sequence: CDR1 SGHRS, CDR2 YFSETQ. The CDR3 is CASSFEGRGNTIYF. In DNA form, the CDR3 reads TGCGCCAGCAGCTTCGAAGGGAGAGGAAACACCATATATTTT.

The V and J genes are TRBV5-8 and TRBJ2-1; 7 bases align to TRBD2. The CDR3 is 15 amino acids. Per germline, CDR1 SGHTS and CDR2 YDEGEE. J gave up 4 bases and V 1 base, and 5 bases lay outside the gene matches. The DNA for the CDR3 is TGTGCCAGCAGCTTGAGGGAGGGGATATACAATGAGCAGTTCTTC. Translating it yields CASSLREGIYNEQFF.

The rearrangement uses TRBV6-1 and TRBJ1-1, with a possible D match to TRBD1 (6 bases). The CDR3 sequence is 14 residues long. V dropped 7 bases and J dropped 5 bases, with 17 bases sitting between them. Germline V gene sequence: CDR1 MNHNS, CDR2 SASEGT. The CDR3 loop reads CASKGWQGWTEAFF. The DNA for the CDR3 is TGTGCCAGCAAAGGGTGGCAGGGGTGGACTGAAGCTTTCTTT.

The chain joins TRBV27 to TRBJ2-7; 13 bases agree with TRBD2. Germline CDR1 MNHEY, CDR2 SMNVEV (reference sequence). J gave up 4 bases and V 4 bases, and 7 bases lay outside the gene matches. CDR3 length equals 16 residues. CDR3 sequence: CASSSPGTSGTYEQYF. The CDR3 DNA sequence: TGTGCCAGCAGTTCCCCCGGGACTAGCGGGACTTACGAGCAGTACTTC.

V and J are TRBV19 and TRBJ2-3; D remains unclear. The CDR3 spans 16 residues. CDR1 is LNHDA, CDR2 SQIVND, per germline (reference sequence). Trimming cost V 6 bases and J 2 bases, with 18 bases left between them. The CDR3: CASSDPTRDPTDTQYF. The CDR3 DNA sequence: TGTGCCAGTAGCGATCCAACCCGAGACCCCACAGATACGCAGTATTTT.

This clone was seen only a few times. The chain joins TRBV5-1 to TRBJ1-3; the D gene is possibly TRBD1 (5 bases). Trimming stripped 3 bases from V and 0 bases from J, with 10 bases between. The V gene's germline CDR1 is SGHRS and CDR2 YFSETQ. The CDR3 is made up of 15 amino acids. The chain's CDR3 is CASSYSGTSGNTIYF. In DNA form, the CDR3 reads TGCGCCAGCAGCTATTCCGGGACCTCTGGAAACACCATATATTTT.